Listed here are 18 T cell receptor beta chains from one sample, sequenced in a study of CD8 T cells in Susac syndrome (dated by TCRdb to about 2019). Library preparation employed the immunoSEQ multiplex PCR assay. RNA was extracted using the RNeasy kit, and roughly 0.5 to 1 ug of the RNA was reverse transcribed with random hexamers. TCRdb ran its own pipeline on the public reads, namely fastp trimming at Q25 and MiXCR clone calling, and kept in-frame beta chains. CDR3 protein duplicates are merged, each entry listing the most common genes and DNA. The sample contains about 300,000 distinct CDR3 sequences, approximately 85% of them found a single time. The ten largest clones take up around 0.2% of the sample. The sequenced material came from CD8+ T cells from PBMCs. The receptors come from a human donor with multiple sclerosis.

V is TRBV2 and J is TRBJ2-1; 13 positions match TRBD2. V lost 8 bases and J lost 8; bases outside the gene matches: 12. Per the germline V gene, CDR1 is SNHLY and CDR2 is FYNNEI. The CDR3 runs 16 residues. Here the CDR3 DNA reads TGTGCCAGCTCCCACTCTGGACTAGCGGGAGAGGATGAGCAGTTCTTC. Its protein is CASSHSGLAGEDEQFF.

J is TRBJ1-5 and V is TRBV25-1; D is undetermined. V lost 3 bases, J lost 5 bases, and 11 bases lay in between. The CDR3 is 14 residues long. The germline CDR1 and CDR2 sequences are MGHDK and SYGVNS. For the CDR3, the DNA is TGTGCCAGCAGTGAGGAGGAAATGGATCAGCCCCAGCATTTT. The encoded protein is CASSEEEMDQPQHF.

The J gene is TRBJ2-1, the V gene TRBV3-1; D remains ambiguous. Trimming removed 4 bases at V and 5 bases at J, with 15 bases between. CDR1 is LGHDT and CDR2 is YNNKEL in the germline V gene (reference sequence). CDR3 length: 15 amino acids. CDR3 in DNA: TGTGCCAGCAGCCCAGACCATACCGCTAACAATGAGCAGTTCTTC. Translating it yields CASSPDHTANNEQFF.

V usage is TRBV7-6 and J usage is TRBJ2-3, with no clear D. This CDR3 is built from 14 residues. CDR1 is SGHVS, CDR2 FNYEAQ, per germline. Trimming pared 2 bases from V and 4 bases from J, leaving 10 bases between. CDR3 residues: CASSLWLAADTQYF. The CDR3 DNA is TGTGCCAGCAGCTTATGGTTAGCTGCAGATACGCAGTATTTT.

V and J are TRBV19 and TRBJ1-1, with 11 bases that match TRBD1. CDR3 size: 14 residues. From germline, CDR1 is LNHDA and CDR2 SQIVND (reference sequence). J gave up 5 bases and V 11 bases, and 10 bases lay outside the gene matches. The CDR3 DNA reads as TGTGCCGCTCGGGACAGGGGGTTAGGTACTGAAGCTTTCTTT. Translation: CAARDRGLGTEAFF.

The V call is TRBV24-1, the J call TRBJ2-7; the D is unclear. CDR1 and CDR2 (germline): KGHDR, SFDVKD. CDR3 length equals 12 residues. V gave up 3 bases and J gave up 2 bases, with 4 bases separating them. DNA for the CDR3: TGTGCCACCAGTGATGGGACCTACGAGCAGTACTTC. This encodes CATSDGTYEQYF.

The chain is built from TRBV9 and TRBJ2-1, with D perhaps matching TRBD2 (6 bases). Looked up from germline, CDR1 is SGDLS and CDR2 is YYNGEE. Trimming removed 1 base from V and 8 bases from J, with 13 bases in between. The CDR3 sequence is 14 residues long. CDR3 DNA: TGTGCCAGCAGCGTACAGGACTATCAACATGAGCAGTTCTTC. This codes for CASSVQDYQHEQFF.

This clonotype was counted only a few times. The chain couples TRBV4-1 to TRBJ2-1, with D perhaps matching TRBD1 or TRBD2 (7 bases each). Germline CDR1 is MGHRA and CDR2 is YSYEKL. V lost 3 bases, J lost 7 bases, and 22 bases lay in between. The CDR3 has 17 amino acids. CDR3 nucleotides: TGCGCCAGCAGCCACACTATCGGGACAGCGGGATCGAATGAGCAGTTCTTC. As protein: CASSHTIGTAGSNEQFF.

This chain connects TRBV12-3 or TRBV12-4 to TRBJ2-3; 7 positions agree with TRBD2. The CDR3 contains 17 residues. V lost 4 bases, J lost 0 bases, and 10 bases stayed unmatched. CDR3 loop: CASSSPLSGGSTDTQYF. CDR3 DNA sequence: TGTGCCAGCAGTTCCCCCCTTTCCGGGGGGAGCACAGATACGCAGTATTTT.

This rearrangement joins TRBV14 to TRBJ2-1; D unresolved. The CDR3 contains 15 residues. Looked up from germline, CDR1 is SGHDN and CDR2 is FVKESK. Trimming left V 4 bases short and J 6 bases short, with 16 bases between. The CDR3 spells CASSPSSTYFNEQFF. The DNA of the CDR3 is TGTGCCAGCAGCCCCTCTAGTACTTACTTCAATGAGCAGTTCTTC. Together with reference TRBV14 and TRBJ2-1, the CDR3 gives the full variable domain: EAGVTQFPSHSVIEKGQTVTLRCDPISGHDNLYWYRRVMGKEIKFLLHFVKESKQDESGMPNNRFLAERTGGTYSTLKVQPAELEDSGVYFCASSPSSTYFNEQFFGPGTRLTVL.

This sequence joins TRBV9 and TRBJ1-2, with D hard to call. Deletions cut 4 bases from V and 3 bases from J, with 10 bases between. From germline, CDR1 is SGDLS and CDR2 YYNGEE. There are 13 residues in the CDR3. The CDR3 DNA sequence: TGTGCCAGCAGCTACGGAACAGACTATGGCTACACCTTC. Its protein is CASSYGTDYGYTF.

This rearrangement joins TRBV20-1 to TRBJ2-3; 7 nucleotides match TRBD1. CDR1 is DFQATT, CDR2 SNEGSKA, per germline (reference sequence). J lost 2 bases, V lost 0 bases, and 8 bases had no gene match. CDR3 size: 16 residues. CDR3 sequence (DNA): TGCAGTGCTAGAGATGGTGGACAGGAGTTCACAGATACGCAGTATTTT. Its translation: CSARDGGQEFTDTQYF.

This clonotype is a singleton in its sample. The CDR3 region has the DNA TGCGCCAGCAGCTTGGAGGGACTCTCCAAAAACATTCAGTACTTC. It translates to CASSLEGLSKNIQYF. The J gene is TRBJ2-4, the V gene TRBV5-1; D might be TRBD2 (6 bases). V was cut by 0 bases and J by 2 bases, with 9 bases left in between. The germline V gene has CDR1 SGHRS and CDR2 YFSETQ. The CDR3 has 15 residues. Supplemented by reference TRBV5-1 and TRBJ2-4, the full variable domain reads KAGVTQTPRYLIKTRGQQVTLSCSPISGHRSVSWYQQTPGQGLQFLFEYFSETQRNKGNFPGRFSGRQFSNSRSEMNVSTLELGDSALYLCASSLEGLSKNIQYFGAGTRLSVL.

The chain joins TRBV7-6 to TRBJ2-1, with 8 nucleotides matching TRBD1. V shed 1 base and J 6 bases; nucleotides not matched to a gene: 11. Germline V gene sequence: CDR1 SGHVS, CDR2 FNYEAQ. The CDR3 is 17 residues long. The CDR3 loop reads CASSLERGQGGSNEQFF. The CDR3 DNA follows: TGTGCCAGCAGCTTAGAAAGAGGACAGGGTGGCAGCAATGAGCAGTTCTTC.

The chain links TRBV28 to TRBJ2-4; D gene uncertain. The CDR3 sequence is 14 residues long. V lost 2 bases to trimming and J lost 9 bases, with 14 bases between them. Germline V gene data show CDR1 as MDHEN and CDR2 as SYDVKM. In DNA form, the CDR3 reads TGTGCCAGCAGTTTAAAGCTGGAGAGGAGCATTCAGTACTTC. This sequence encodes CASSLKLERSIQYF.

The V call is TRBV9, the J call TRBJ2-4; a weak D match, TRBD1 (5 bases). The germline V and J ends were trimmed by 0 bases and 6 bases, with 10 bases remaining between them. CDR3 length: 14 amino acids. Germline loops: CDR1 SGDLS, CDR2 YYNGEE. The CDR3 DNA sequence: TGTGCCAGCAGCGTAGCAGGGCTGGGAAACATTCAGTACTTC. Protein product: CASSVAGLGNIQYF. The complete variable domain, with remaining parts taken from reference TRBV9 and TRBJ2-4, reads DSGVTQTPKHLITATGQRVTLRCSPRSGDLSVYWYQQSLDQGLQFLIQYYNGEERAKGNILERFSAQQFPDLHSELNLSSLELGDSALYFCASSVAGLGNIQYFGAGTRLSVL.

The chain couples TRBV6-6 to TRBJ2-3; D is perhaps TRBD2 (5 bases). The V end was cut by 2 bases, the J end by 6 bases, with 15 bases between. This CDR3 is built from 15 residues. Germline V lookup: CDR1 MNHNY, CDR2 SVGAGI (reference sequence). CDR3 in amino acids: CASSYPDSNGDTQYF. The CDR3 DNA reads TGTGCCAGCAGTTACCCGGACTCCAACGGGGATACGCAGTATTTT.

This clonotype was detected a few times. The V call is TRBV6-5, the J call TRBJ2-5; D unclear. The germline gives CDR1 MNHEY, CDR2 SVGAGI. The germline V and J ends were trimmed by 2 bases and 5 bases, with 3 bases remaining between them. CDR3 size: 11 residues. Here the CDR3 reads CASSYVETQYF. In nucleotides, the CDR3 is TGTGCCAGCAGTTACGTGGAGACCCAGTACTTC.